Following are 10 T cell receptor beta chains from one sample sequenced in a study of CD8 T cells in ankylosing spondylitis (dated by TCRdb to between 2016 and 2019). Library generation was performed with 5' RACE. The reads were generated on an Illumina HiSeq 2500. Using fastp at Q25 and MiXCR, TCRdb reprocessed the public reads and kept productive beta chains. Rows with a matching CDR3 protein are joined into one entry that keeps the most common DNA and genes. The sample table holds 190,000 or so distinct CDR3 sequences, of which roughly 12% were seen once. The top ten constitute 16% of the sample. Sequenced material: blood, either unsorted or a sorted T cell fraction (not recorded which). The origin of the receptors is a male donor with ankylosing spondylitis or in good health (not recorded which).

The V call is TRBV4-1, the J call TRBJ2-7; D is uncertain. CDR1 and CDR2 (germline): MGHRA, YSYEKL. The CDR3 has 13 amino acids. V lost 0 bases and J 9 bases, leaving 12 bases between the germline ends. CDR3 amino acids: CASSQEIITGQYF. The CDR3 coding sequence is TGCGCCAGCAGCCAAGAAATAATAACGGGGCAGTACTTC.

This clonotype turned up a few times. The rearrangement uses TRBV5-1 and TRBJ1-1; no clear D gene. The ends were cut back, 7 bases at V and 3 bases at J, with 16 bases in the middle. Germline loops: CDR1 SGHRS, CDR2 YFSETQ. The CDR3 length is 14 residues. The CDR3 DNA follows: TGCGCCAGCGGCCCCTGGACGGGCGACACTGAAGCTTTCTTT. Translation gives CASGPWTGDTEAFF.

There are a few counts of this clonotype. The V call is TRBV14, the J call TRBJ2-5, with D perhaps assigned TRBD1 or TRBD2 (5 bases each). The CDR3 covers 16 residues. Germline CDR1 is SGHDN and CDR2 is FVKESK. The V end was cut by 3 bases, the J end by 9 bases, with 23 bases between. CDR3 amino acids: CASSHLGAGLKEAQYF. The CDR3 DNA reads TGTGCCAGCAGCCATCTGGGTGCAGGGCTGAAGGAGGCCCAGTACTTC.

This rearrangement joins TRBV11-3 to TRBJ2-7; weak D call: TRBD2 (5 bases). The CDR3 contains 13 residues. Trimming pared 6 bases from V and 3 bases from J, leaving 12 bases between. From germline, CDR1 is SGHNT and CDR2 YENEEA. CDR3 sequence: CASSFPRDYEQYF. CDR3 bases: TGTGCCAGCAGTTTCCCCCGGGACTACGAGCAGTACTTC.

This clonotype was detected many times. This chain connects TRBV27 to TRBJ2-1; no clear D. CDR1 is MNHEY, CDR2 SMNVEV, per germline (reference sequence). V lost 5 bases and J 7 bases, leaving 12 bases between the germline ends. This CDR3 spans 13 amino acids. CDR3 DNA sequence: TGTGCCAGCAGTCCCGACGGGCGTAATGAGCAGTTCTTC. It is translated as CASSPDGRNEQFF.

The V and J genes are TRBV5-1 and TRBJ2-3; D perhaps matches TRBD2 (5 bases). Trimming removed 1 base at V and 0 bases at J, with 15 bases between. Germline lookup yields CDR1 SGHRS and CDR2 YFSETQ. The CDR3 is made up of 17 amino acids. The CDR3 loop is CASSLFSSSSSTDTQYF. The CDR3 region has the DNA TGCGCCAGCAGCTTGTTCTCTAGCAGTTCTAGCACAGATACGCAGTATTTT.

The rearrangement uses TRBV12-3 or TRBV12-4 and TRBJ2-7, with D hard to call. CDR3 length equals 14 residues. The V gene lost 5 bases and the J gene lost 4 bases, with 15 bases spanning the gap. Written as DNA, the CDR3 is TGTGCCAGCAGTGCATCCAGGTTATCGTACGAGCAGTACTTC. It translates to CASSASRLSYEQYF.

This clonotype was counted ten times or more. The rearrangement links TRBV6-4 to TRBJ2-3, with 10 bases identical to TRBD2. The CDR3 loop spans 15 amino acids. Trimming at V came to 5 bases and at J to 4 bases, leaving 6 bases not matched to a gene. In germline, CDR1 is MRHNA, CDR2 SNTAGT. In DNA form, the CDR3 reads TGTGCCAGCAGTCCTATAGCGGGAGGAGCAGATACGCAGTATTTT. Residues: CASSPIAGGADTQYF.

This clonotype has a handful of counts. The chain combines TRBV27 with TRBJ2-1; TRBD1 matches at 7 bases. The CDR3 is 16 amino acids. With V trimmed by 6 bases and J by 4 bases, 12 bases remained unmatched. CDR1 is MNHEY and CDR2 is SMNVEV in the germline V gene (reference sequence). The CDR3 bases are TGTGCCAGCAGCCTAGACAGGGCAGGATATTACAATGAGCAGTTCTTC. It translates to CASSLDRAGYYNEQFF.

This clonotype was seen a handful of times. The rearrangement joins TRBV5-8 to TRBJ2-1; 7 bases fit TRBD2. Germline V gives CDR1 SGHTS, CDR2 YDEGEE. V trimming: 0 bases; J trimming: 2 bases; junction bases outside the gene matches: 8. The CDR3 extends over 17 amino acids. CDR3 protein: CASSLAGASGAYNEQFF. In DNA, the CDR3 is TGTGCCAGCAGCTTGGCCGGGGCTAGCGGAGCCTACAATGAGCAGTTCTTC.